The T cell receptor beta chain under discussion was sequenced for a study of T-cell reconstitution after alpha-beta-depleted transplantation in children (dated by TCRdb to the mid-2010s). With respect to the entire study: The study quantitatively tracked T-cell immune reconstitution after TCRalphabeta/CD19-depleted allogeneic hematopoietic cell transplantation in children using TCR repertoire profiling. Findings and caveats that apply to the study as a whole: The apparently early alphabetaT-cell count recovery about two months after transplant was reportedly dependent on only several hundred rapidly expanded clones derived from non-depleted graft cells. Over subsequent months, a decline in hyperexpanded clone frequencies was noted, and after one year, T-cell counts and TCRbeta diversity were mostly ascribed to newly produced T cells. In some patients, the high TCRbeta diversity seen at day 60 was put down to recipient T cells and intrathymic progenitors that had survived conditioning.

The CDR3 covers 14 residues, taking in both the cysteine and the phenylalanine. CDR3 DNA is the only sequence kept; it has 42 bases, read in frame from the first base. V drops 3 bases and J drops 2 bases, leaving 9 bases in between. In light of the paper, this sample's treatment or condition label describes: allogeneic hematopoietic cell transplantation with graft depleted of TCRalphabeta T cells and CD19 B cells. Transplant recipients were children who received TCRalphabeta/CD19-depleted allogeneic hematopoietic cell grafts. Receptors were amplified or captured by PCR. Sequencing was carried out with an Illumina HiSeq 2500. Molecular barcoding was employed in the preparation of TCR libraries, with unique molecular identifiers being used to normalize TCRbeta repertoire quantification. TCRdb reanalyzed the raw reads on its own, using fastp at Q25 for trimming and MiXCR for clone calling, and kept in-frame beta chains. Each CDR3 protein appears once, grouped with its most common genes and DNA. The sample includes about 580,000 distinct CDR3 sequences, with 20% to 25% observed a single time. The ten top clones hold less than 15% of the sample.

This clonotype was recorded at least ten times. Its antigen is currently not known. No much larger clone is present one base from it, and per-base qualities are unavailable. This clonotype originated in a boy in the first two years of life who had a stem cell transplant for acute myeloid leukemia, so the T cells may come from the graft donor. The sequence joins TRBV12-3 or TRBV12-4 to TRBJ2-3; the D gene cannot be named for sure. The source material was PBMCs, mostly from graft donor cells, sampled 360 days after TCRalphabeta/CD19-depleted stem cell transplant. The bases are TGTGCCAGCAGTTTCGCCCCACTCACAGATACGCAGTATTTT. It translates as CASSFAPLTDTQYF.